The clone carrying this T cell receptor beta chain was picked up many times. Using unique molecular identifiers, the investigators prepared the TCRbeta library. TCRdb fed the PCR reads into MiXCR, producing one record per CDR3 protein. The profile shows hundreds of thousands of distinct CDR3 sequences, roughly 15% of them singletons. This record comes from a study of T-cell reconstitution after alpha-beta-depleted transplantation in children. V lost 4 bases and J lost 0, with 13 bases in between. This CDR3 comprises 16 residues. The rearrangement uses TRBV12-3 or TRBV12-4 and TRBJ1-5, with D maybe TRBD1 (6 bases). Here the sequenced sample was PBMCs from the stem cell graft donor, taken from the stem cell graft. This clonotype originated in a human donor who donated a stem cell graft to a child with acute myeloid leukemia. CDR3 sequence: CASSSVGHSSNQPQHF. CDR3 sequence (DNA): TGTGCCAGCAGTTCCGTGGGACATAGTAGCAATCAGCCCCAGCATTTT.